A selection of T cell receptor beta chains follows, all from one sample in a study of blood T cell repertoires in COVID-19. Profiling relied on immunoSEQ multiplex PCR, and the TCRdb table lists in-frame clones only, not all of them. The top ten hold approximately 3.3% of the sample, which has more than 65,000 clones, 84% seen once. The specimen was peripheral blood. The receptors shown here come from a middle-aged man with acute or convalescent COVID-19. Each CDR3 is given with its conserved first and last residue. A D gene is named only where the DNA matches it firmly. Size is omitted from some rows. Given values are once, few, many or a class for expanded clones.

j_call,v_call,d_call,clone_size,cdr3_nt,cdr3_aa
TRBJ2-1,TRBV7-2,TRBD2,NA,TGTGCCAGCAGGTTTACTAGCGGGGGAGGCGATGAGCAGTTCTTC,CASRFTSGGGDEQFF
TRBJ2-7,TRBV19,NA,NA,TGTGCCAGTAGTATAAAGGAGGGGGGGCCCAACGAGCAGTACTTC,CASSIKEGGPNEQYF
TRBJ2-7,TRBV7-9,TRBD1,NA,TGTGCCAGCAGCTTTTCACTTCTGACAGGGGGTAACTACGAGCAGTACTTC,CASSFSLLTGGNYEQYF
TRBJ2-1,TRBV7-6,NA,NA,TGTGCCAGCAGCTTAGGGGGGGTAGGAAACAATGAGCAGTTCTTC,CASSLGGVGNNEQFF
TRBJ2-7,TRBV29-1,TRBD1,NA,TGCAGCGTGGAACGGACAGGCAACTCCTACGAGCAGTACTTC,CSVERTGNSYEQYF
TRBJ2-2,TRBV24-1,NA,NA,TGTGCCACCAGTGATTTGCAGGCCGGGGAGCTGTTTTTT,CATSDLQAGELFF
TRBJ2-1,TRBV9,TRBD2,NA,TGTGCCAGCAGCGTAGATGAGGGAGGGCTATTCAATGAGCAGTTCTTC,CASSVDEGGLFNEQFF
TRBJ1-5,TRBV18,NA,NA,TGTGCCAGCTCACTGAGACCAGGGCCCATGTTCCCCCAGCATTTT,CASSLRPGPMFPQHF
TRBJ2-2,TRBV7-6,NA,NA,TGTGCCAGCAGCTTAAGATCGTGGACAGATTTTACCGGGGAGCTGTTTTTT,CASSLRSWTDFTGELFF
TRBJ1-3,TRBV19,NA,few,TGTGCCAGTAGTCATCCCCAGGATATCTCTGGAAACACCATATATTTT,CASSHPQDISGNTIYF
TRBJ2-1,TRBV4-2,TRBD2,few,TGTGCCAGCAGCCACCTCCCCCGAGCGGGATTCTACAATGAGCAGTTCTTC,CASSHLPRAGFYNEQFF